Listed below are T cell receptor beta chains from one sample, sequenced in a study of T cells after yellow fever vaccination. TCRdb reprocessed the 5' RACE reads via MiXCR and lists one record per CDR3 protein. The sample carries around 310,000 distinct CDR3 sequences, approximately 4.2% recorded once. The sequencing used PBMCs, collected 5 days after the yellow fever booster vaccination. These receptor sequences come from a man between 18 and 29 years old who received the YFV17D yellow fever vaccine. Each CDR3 is given with its conserved first and last residue. Fields, in order: V gene, J gene, clone size, CDR3 length, CDR3 protein. Size tells how often a clone was seen (once, few, many) or the class of an expanded clone, and some rows leave it out.

TRBV5-1	TRBJ1-5	few	17	CASSEKTNRASNQPQHF
TRBV6-2/TRBV6-3	TRBJ2-7	.	13	CATKGTEKYEQYF
TRBV6-2/TRBV6-3	TRBJ2-2	.	13	CASKTGRTGELFF
TRBV5-1	TRBJ1-1	.	15	CASSPRVRENTEAFF
TRBV7-9	TRBJ1-2	few	14	CASSVDREIYGYTF
TRBV28	TRBJ2-6	few	18	CASDGRTGRRSGANVLTF
TRBV5-1	TRBJ2-7	many	14	CASSLAARVYEQYF
TRBV7-8	TRBJ2-2	few	14	CASSQTRAVGELFF
TRBV9	TRBJ2-5	few	15	CASTGGGGQRETQYF
TRBV27	TRBJ2-2	few	14	CATRAQGPTGELFF
TRBV5-1	TRBJ1-2	.	13	CASSLAASYGYTF
TRBV24-1	TRBJ1-1	many	15	CATSDSLGAATEAFF
TRBV7-2	TRBJ2-5	few	14	CASTRRGGRETQYF
TRBV15	TRBJ1-3	many	15	CATSRDRGSGNTIYF
TRBV21-1	TRBJ2-3	few	16	CASSNGLAGCTDTQYF
TRBV29-1	TRBJ1-2	few	13	CSVADRLNYGYTF
TRBV27	TRBJ1-6	few	16	CASSLGTGGLYSPLHF
TRBV6-2/TRBV6-3	TRBJ2-7	few	17	CASILTPGRLGGGEQYF
TRBV9	TRBJ2-6	few	17	CASSVDANLRRANVLTF
TRBV5-1	TRBJ2-5	many	13	CASSPVLGETQYF
TRBV11-2	TRBJ2-2	few	15	CASLGRRPGTGELFF